This T cell receptor beta chain was documented in a study of blood T cells in healthy people across ages. Across the whole study: About one barcoded TCR beta cDNA was captured per two T cells.

There are 16 residues in the CDR3. Per the germline V gene, CDR1 is MNHEY and CDR2 is SMNVEV (reference sequence). V trimming: 5 bases; J trimming: 11 bases; junction bases outside the gene matches: 17. Using a J-beta primer mix together with a sample-barcoded 5' primer, a second PCR was run for about 6 to 12 cycles. TCRdb fed the 5' RACE reads into MiXCR, producing one record per CDR3 protein. The table shows some 1.5 million distinct CDR3 sequences, with roughly 28% occurring only once. The chain has TRBV27 and TRBJ2-5; 10 bases fit TRBD2. Material: blood. This sequence was found in a woman aged 25 to 39 in good health. The CDR3 bases are TGTGCCAGCAGTCCCGAAGCGGGAGGGTCCATGAAGGAGCAGTACTTC. This translates into CASSPEAGGSMKEQYF.